These 19 T cell receptor beta chains were sequenced from one sample in a study of T cells in Graves' hyperthyroidism and ophthalmopathy. Authors of the study amplified TCR beta CDR3 regions from RNA transcripts. The HTBI primer set served for first-round RT-PCR of the TCR CDR3. One entry per CDR3 protein, called by TCRdb with MiXCR from the multiplex PCR reads. Altogether nearly 250,000 distinct CDR3 sequences are present, around 17% being singletons, with the ten largest covering around 28%. The material sequenced was blood. The source of these receptors is a woman aged 18-35 years with Graves' ophthalmopathy.

This clonotype showed up many times. This chain connects TRBV11-3 to TRBJ2-7; D tentatively fits TRBD1 or TRBD2 (5 bases each). The CDR3 length is 15 residues. Germline V lookup: CDR1 SGHNT, CDR2 YENEEA. V lost 4 bases and J lost 3, with 16 bases in between. This CDR3 reads CASSSPTGLNYEQYF. The CDR3 nucleotides are TGTGCCAGCAGCTCCCCCACAGGACTTAACTACGAGCAGTACTTC.

In its sample, this clonotype was seen many times. The chain links TRBV20-1 to TRBJ2-7; TRBD2 matches at 8 bases. Germline V gene data show CDR1 as DFQATT and CDR2 as SNEGSKA (reference sequence). The CDR3 is 18 amino acids. V was clipped by 0 bases and J by 0 bases; unmatched bases: 13. The CDR3 DNA is TGCAGTGCTAGAGATCTCTCACGCGGGAGGACGACCTCCTACGAGCAGTACTTC. Translation: CSARDLSRGRTTSYEQYF.

This clonotype was detected ten times or more. This chain uses TRBV5-1 with TRBJ1-1; the match to TRBD1 covers 8 bases. CDR3 length: 14 residues. The germline gives CDR1 SGHRS, CDR2 YFSETQ. With V trimmed by 3 bases and J by 5 bases, 6 bases remained unmatched. This CDR3 reads CASSSLTGGTEAFF. In nucleotides, the CDR3 is TGCGCCAGCAGCTCCTTAACAGGGGGGACTGAAGCTTTCTTT.

This clonotype was seen ten or more times. This rearrangement joins TRBV20-1 to TRBJ2-1; 7 positions agree with TRBD1. The CDR3 totals 11 residues. V lost 4 bases and J lost 14; bases outside the gene matches: 8. Per the germline V gene, CDR1 is DFQATT and CDR2 is SNEGSKA (reference sequence). For the CDR3, the DNA is TGCAGTGCTAACGGACAGGCCCTGGAGTTCTTC. Its protein is CSANGQALEFF.

This clonotype appeared many times. The gene calls are TRBV3-1 and TRBJ1-5; perhaps TRBD1 as D (5 bases). CDR3 length equals 12 residues. The V gene lost 0 bases and the J gene lost 8 bases, with 5 bases spanning the gap. The germline V gene has CDR1 LGHDT and CDR2 YNNKEL (reference sequence). The CDR3 region has the DNA TGTGCCAGCAGCCAAGAGGGGGAGCCCCAGCATTTT. Encoded protein: CASSQEGEPQHF.

This rearrangement joins TRBV30 to TRBJ1-1; possibly TRBD1 for D (5 bases). CDR3 length: 17 amino acids. Between the trimmed V and J ends, which lost 3 bases and 2 bases, there was a span of 22 bases. Per the germline V gene, CDR1 is GTSNPN and CDR2 is SVGIG (reference sequence). The CDR3, as DNA: TGTGCCTGGAGCGCCCGGGGGTCTTTACTGCAAAACACTGAAGCTTTCTTT. Encoded protein: CAWSARGSLLQNTEAFF.

CDR3 in amino acids: CASSLEGVNTEAFF. The CDR3 DNA reads TGTGCCAGCAGCTTAGAAGGGGTAAACACTGAAGCTTTCTTT. The genes are TRBV7-9 and TRBJ1-1; D is perhaps TRBD1 (5 bases). Germline V gives CDR1 SEHNR, CDR2 FQNEAQ (reference sequence). The CDR3 runs to 14 residues. V was pared by 1 base and J by 2 bases, with 8 bases between.

This clonotype came up many times. This chain links TRBV20-1 with TRBJ2-1; 9 nucleotides align to TRBD2. The junction had 12 bases not matched to a gene; V was cut back by 5 bases and J by 10 bases. Germline V CDR1 and CDR2: DFQATT, SNEGSKA (reference sequence). The CDR3 runs 14 residues. CDR3 protein: CSALPRRGGYEQFF. The CDR3 coding sequence is TGCAGTGCTCTCCCGCGGCGGGGGGGCTACGAGCAGTTCTTC.

This clonotype was seen repeatedly, ten times or more. The chain uses TRBV13 and TRBJ2-7, with 8 bases that match TRBD2. The CDR3 contains 14 residues. With V trimmed by 4 bases and J by 2 bases, 4 bases remained unmatched. CDR1 and CDR2 (germline): PRHDT, FYEKMQ (reference sequence). The CDR3 reads CASSSGLATYEQYF. The CDR3 region has the DNA TGTGCCAGCAGCTCTGGACTAGCCACCTACGAGCAGTACTTC.

The sample holds many counts of this clonotype. J is TRBJ1-5 and V is TRBV5-1, with 8 bases aligning to TRBD1. The CDR3 length is 15 residues. In germline, CDR1 is SGHRS, CDR2 YFSETQ. After removal of 5 bases from V and 7 bases from J, the junction contained 11 bases not matched to a gene. The CDR3 loop is CASRPSDRVHQPQHF. In nucleotides, the CDR3 is TGCGCCAGCAGGCCCTCGGACAGGGTCCACCAGCCCCAGCATTTT.

This clonotype was observed at least ten times. The V and J genes are TRBV20-1 and TRBJ2-3; 7 nucleotides match TRBD1. V gave up 4 bases and J gave up 2 bases; unmatched junction bases: 9. From germline, CDR1 is DFQATT and CDR2 SNEGSKA (reference sequence). CDR3 size: 15 residues. The CDR3 spells CSATDRDSSTDTQYF. For the CDR3, the DNA is TGCAGTGCTACAGACAGGGATTCCTCCACAGATACGCAGTATTTT.

This clonotype was picked up a small number of times. This rearrangement joins TRBV28 to TRBJ1-2; a weak D match, TRBD1 (6 bases). Trimming pared 6 bases from V and 4 bases from J, leaving 15 bases between. Germline V CDR1 and CDR2: MDHEN, SYDVKM. This CDR3 is 14 amino acids long. The CDR3 spells CASRPRGAGYGYTF. The CDR3 DNA reads as TGTGCCAGCAGACCCAGGGGCGCTGGCTATGGCTACACCTTC.

CDR3 residues: CASSPRPSGDQETQYF. CDR3 in DNA: TGTGCCAGCAGCCCTAGACCTAGCGGGGACCAAGAGACCCAGTACTTC. This sequence joins TRBV11-2 and TRBJ2-5; 9 positions agree with TRBD2. The V gene's germline CDR1 is SGHAT and CDR2 FQNNGV. The junction had 7 bases not matched to a gene; V was cut back by 5 bases and J by 0 bases. The length of the CDR3 is 16 residues.

This clonotype was seen at least ten times. J is TRBJ2-1 and V is TRBV7-2, with 7 bases lining up with TRBD1. This CDR3 is 16 amino acids long. Germline CDR1 and CDR2: SGHTA and FQGNSA. V dropped 1 base and J dropped 2; count of bases not matched to a gene: 5. The CDR3, as DNA: TGTGCCAGCAGCTTAGTTTGGGACAGCGCCTACAATGAGCAGTTCTTC. It translates to CASSLVWDSAYNEQFF. Using reference TRBV7-2 and TRBJ2-1 for the parts outside the CDR3, the full variable domain is GAGVSQSPSNKVTEKGKDVELRCDPISGHTALYWYRQSLGQGLEFLIYFQGNSAPDKSGLPSDRFSAERTGGSVSTLTIQRTQQEDSAVYLCASSLVWDSAYNEQFFGPGTRLTVL.

Ten or more counts support this clonotype. The V call is TRBV7-8, the J call TRBJ1-2, with a tentative D call TRBD1 (5 bases). V was clipped by 1 base and J by 5 bases, with 14 bases between them. The CDR3 totals 15 residues. Per germline, CDR1 SGHVS and CDR2 FQNEAQ. Here the CDR3 DNA reads TGTGCCAGCAGCTTAGGAAGGGGTTATAATTATGGCTACACCTTC. Protein sequence: CASSLGRGYNYGYTF.

V and J are TRBV7-9 and TRBJ1-4; D is undetermined. Trimming pared 1 base from V and 0 bases from J, leaving 12 bases between. CDR1 and CDR2 from the germline V gene are SEHNR and FQNEAQ (reference sequence). CDR3 length: 17 residues. CDR3 coding DNA: TGTGCCAGCAGCTTAGATTCGAAGGGTTCAACTAATGAAAAACTGTTTTTT. The encoded protein is CASSLDSKGSTNEKLFF.

The V call is TRBV19, the J call TRBJ2-2; a weak D match, TRBD2 (5 bases). This CDR3 region has 15 residues. Per germline, CDR1 LNHDA and CDR2 SQIVND (reference sequence). V lost 1 base, J lost 5 bases, and 11 bases lay in between. The DNA for the CDR3 is TGTGCCAGTAGTATAGGGCGAGCGGAGACCGGGGAGCTGTTTTTT. It codes for CASSIGRAETGELFF.

The table lists this clonotype with many counts. CDR3 DNA: TGTGCCCTGGACAGGTCTACTAACACTGAAGCTTTCTTT. Amino acids: CALDRSTNTEAFF. The J gene is TRBJ1-1, the V gene TRBV30; 7 bases fit TRBD1. Unmatched junction bases numbered 8, after V lost 8 bases and J lost 2 bases. The CDR3 totals 13 residues. Germline CDR1 GTSNPN, CDR2 SVGIG (reference sequence).

The chain uses TRBV20-1 and TRBJ2-5; D may be TRBD2 (6 bases). The CDR3 sequence is 15 residues long. The germline V gene has CDR1 DFQATT and CDR2 SNEGSKA (reference sequence). V lost 5 bases and J 1 base, leaving 17 bases between the germline ends. DNA for the CDR3: TGCAGTGCTTCCACGGGCGGGGATGCCCAAGAGACCCAGTACTTC. It is translated as CSASTGGDAQETQYF.